The 19 T cell receptor beta chains listed next were all sequenced from one sample in a study of technical replicates of blood from a few donors. Assay used: immunoSEQ multiplex PCR; TCRdb lists only in-frame clones, some missing. Among 73,000 or so clones listed, 90% to 95% were seen once. Sequencing input: T cells isolated from PBMCs. The receptors stem from a human donor in good health.

This clone appeared a single time. This chain connects TRBV27 to TRBJ2-1; 10 nucleotides line up with TRBD2. The germline CDR1 and CDR2 sequences are MNHEY and SMNVEV (reference sequence). The CDR3 is 15 residues long. The trim removed 3 bases at V and 8 bases at J, leaving 7 bases unmatched. CDR3: CASSFSSGSYDEQFF. The CDR3 coding sequence is TGTGCCAGCAGTTTCTCTAGCGGGAGTTACGATGAGCAGTTCTTC.

The rearrangement joins TRBV7-9 to TRBJ2-1; 10 bases align to TRBD2. J lost 7 bases, V lost 3 bases, and 9 bases had no gene match. The germline V gene has CDR1 SEHNR and CDR2 FQNEAQ (reference sequence). This CDR3 comprises 16 residues. The CDR3 region is CASSFSASGSRNEQFF. DNA for the CDR3: TGTGCCAGCAGCTTCTCCGCTAGCGGGAGTCGGAATGAGCAGTTCTTC.

The chain combines TRBV6-4 with TRBJ1-1; perhaps TRBD1 as D (5 bases). Trimming shortened V by 6 bases and J by 0 bases, and 11 bases separated the two germline ends. CDR1 is MRHNA, CDR2 SNTAGT, per germline. This CDR3 is 14 amino acids long. The CDR3, as DNA: TGTGCCAGCAGGGAGACAGACCTGAACACTGAAGCTTTCTTT. This sequence encodes CASRETDLNTEAFF.

The CDR3 bases are TGTGCCACCAGCAGACCACTAGCACAAGCCCAAGAGACCCAGTACTTC. It is translated as CATSRPLAQAQETQYF. The chain recombines TRBV15 with TRBJ2-5, with D tentatively TRBD2 (6 bases). In germline, CDR1 is LNHNV, CDR2 YYDKDF (reference sequence). The CDR3 spans 16 residues. Trimming left V 2 bases short and J 1 base short, with 14 bases between.

The V and J genes are TRBV5-1 and TRBJ2-3; D unclear. This CDR3 region has 13 residues. Germline assignment: CDR1 SGHRS and CDR2 YFSETQ. The germline V and J ends were trimmed by 4 bases and 4 bases, with 10 bases remaining between them. The CDR3 DNA reads as TGCGCCAGCAGCACCTATAATCCAGATACGCAGTATTTT. Translation gives CASSTYNPDTQYF.

The chain employs TRBV10-1 and TRBJ2-2; a weak D match, TRBD2 (6 bases). CDR1 is WNHNN and CDR2 is SYGVQD in the germline V gene (reference sequence). The CDR3 contains 13 residues. V lost 8 bases and J lost 2, with 9 bases in between. CDR3 protein: CASCGTNTGELFF. CDR3 nucleotides: TGCGCCAGCTGCGGGACTAACACCGGGGAGCTGTTTTTT.

J is TRBJ2-7 and V is TRBV2; possibly TRBD1 for D (5 bases). Trimming shortened V by 8 bases and J by 0 bases, and 20 bases separated the two germline ends. The germline gives CDR1 SNHLY, CDR2 FYNNEI. The CDR3 loop spans 16 amino acids. The chain's CDR3 is CASVLGKTDFSYEQYF. CDR3 in DNA: TGTGCCAGCGTTTTGGGGAAGACAGATTTCTCCTACGAGCAGTACTTC.

The chain carries TRBV2 and TRBJ2-7; 10 bases agree with TRBD1. CDR3 size: 14 residues. V lost 5 bases to trimming and J lost 4 bases; unmatched junction nucleotides: 5. Germline assignment: CDR1 SNHLY and CDR2 FYNNEI. The CDR3 here is CASSPTGGGYEQYF. The CDR3 region has the DNA TGTGCCAGCAGTCCGACAGGGGGCGGATACGAGCAGTACTTC. Drawing the rest from reference TRBV2 and TRBJ2-7, the complete variable domain is EPEVTQTPSHQVTQMGQEVILRCVPISNHLYFYWYRQILGQKVEFLVSFYNNEISEKSEIFDDQFSVERPDGSNFTLKIRSTKLEDSAMYFCASSPTGGGYEQYFGPGTRLTVT.

This chain links TRBV5-1 with TRBJ2-3; a weak D match, TRBD1 (6 bases). CDR1 SGHRS and CDR2 YFSETQ come from the germline V gene. This CDR3 is 14 amino acids long. V was cut by 2 bases and J by 3 bases, with 10 bases left in between. The CDR3 loop is CASSLSGDTDTQYF. CDR3 coding DNA: TGCGCCAGCAGCTTATCAGGGGATACAGATACGCAGTATTTT.

This rearrangement joins TRBV19 to TRBJ2-2; no clear D gene. The CDR3 is made up of 17 amino acids. Between the trimmed V and J ends, which lost 5 bases and 0 bases, there was a span of 16 bases. Germline-derived CDR1 and CDR2 are LNHDA and SQIVND (reference sequence). In nucleotides, the CDR3 is TGTGCCAGTAGTGGGCTCCAGATCCTTACGAACACCGGGGAGCTGTTTTTT. Protein sequence: CASSGLQILTNTGELFF.

Only one count was recorded for this clone. The chain is built from TRBV11-1 and TRBJ2-7, with a weak D call TRBD2 (5 bases). The CDR3 runs 14 residues. CDR1 and CDR2 from the germline V gene are SGHAT and FQDESV (reference sequence). Deletions cut 0 bases from V and 0 bases from J, with 6 bases between. Here the CDR3 DNA reads TGTGCCAGCAGCTTAGCGGGAGTCTCCTACGAGCAGTACTTC. Protein sequence: CASSLAGVSYEQYF.

This sequence joins TRBV9 and TRBJ2-7, with D unresolved. Germline loops: CDR1 SGDLS, CDR2 YYNGEE. V shed 5 bases and J shed 5 bases, with 20 bases lying between them. The CDR3 spans 15 residues. The CDR3, as DNA: TGTGCCAGCAGGAACTACAACCGTAACATTAACGAGCAGTACTTC. It yields the protein CASRNYNRNINEQYF.

The chain is built from TRBV4-1 and TRBJ2-1; 9 nucleotides agree with TRBD1. V lost 1 base, J lost 9 bases, and 10 bases stayed unmatched. This CDR3 spans 16 amino acids. The germline V gene encodes CDR1 MGHRA and CDR2 YSYEKL. CDR3 sequence (DNA): TGCGCCAGCAGCCAAGCCCCACAGGGGGCTCTCGGTGAGCAGTTCTTC. This sequence encodes CASSQAPQGALGEQFF.

The rearrangement uses TRBV7-2 and TRBJ1-2; D not certain. The CDR3 is 16 residues long. Germline loops: CDR1 SGHTA, CDR2 FQGNSA. Trimming shortened V by 8 bases and J by 2 bases, and 21 bases separated the two germline ends. In DNA form, the CDR3 reads TGTGCCAGCGGAAGCTTAGGAAGTACAGCCAACTATGGCTACACCTTC. It codes for CASGSLGSTANYGYTF.

The V and J genes are TRBV19 and TRBJ2-7, with a possible D match to TRBD1 (5 bases). The ends were cut back, 5 bases at V and 7 bases at J, with 15 bases in the middle. The germline CDR1 and CDR2 sequences are LNHDA and SQIVND (reference sequence). The CDR3 has 13 residues. As DNA, the CDR3 is TGTGCCAGTAGTCCTCGACAGAGTACAGAGCAGTACTTC. This encodes CASSPRQSTEQYF. Full variable domain (outside the CDR3, taken from reference TRBV19 and TRBJ2-7): DGGITQSPKYLFRKEGQNVTLSCEQNLNHDAMYWYRQDPGQGLRLIYYSQIVNDFQKGDIAEGYSVSREKKESFPLTVTSAQKNPTAFYLCASSPRQSTEQYFGPGTRLTVT.

This chain uses TRBV4-1 with TRBJ1-1; D might be TRBD1 (6 bases). Germline assignment: CDR1 MGHRA and CDR2 YSYEKL. This CDR3 has 17 residues. V lost 2 bases and J lost 0, with 16 bases in between. The CDR3, as DNA: TGCGCCAGCAGCCAACGAGACGGGGGGGCTATGAACACTGAAGCTTTCTTT. This gives the protein CASSQRDGGAMNTEAFF.

This CDR3 reads CASSYSGTGEGYTF. CDR3 DNA: TGTGCCAGCAGCTACTCCGGGACAGGGGAAGGCTACACCTTC. The chain has TRBV5-5 and TRBJ1-2, with 10 bases fitting TRBD1. After removal of 3 bases from V and 8 bases from J, the junction contained 7 bases not matched to a gene. Germline loops: CDR1 SGHKS, CDR2 YYEKEE (reference sequence). The CDR3 sequence is 14 residues long.

The rearrangement uses TRBV30 and TRBJ1-1; D possibly corresponds to TRBD1 (5 bases). Germline assignment: CDR1 GTSNPN and CDR2 SVGIG (reference sequence). V was trimmed by 4 bases and J by 1 base, leaving 16 bases between them. The CDR3 has 15 amino acids. The CDR3 loop reads CAWIRRGLKNTEAFF. As DNA, the CDR3 is TGTGCCTGGATTAGAAGGGGCTTGAAGAACACTGAAGCTTTCTTT.

This chain links TRBV28 with TRBJ2-5; tentatively, D is TRBD2 (5 bases). Germline V lookup: CDR1 MDHEN, CDR2 SYDVKM. Trimming took off 5 bases at V and 4 bases at J, with 20 bases between the two ends. This CDR3 has 16 residues. CDR3 nucleotide sequence: TGTGCCAGCAGTAAACCAAATCTCGGGAACCTAGAGACCCAGTACTTC. This translates into CASSKPNLGNLETQYF. The whole variable domain, filled in from reference TRBV28 and TRBJ2-5, reads DVKVTQSSRYLVKRTGEKVFLECVQDMDHENMFWYRQDPGLGLRLIYFSYDVKMKEKGDIPEGYSVSREKKERFSLILESASTNQTSMYLCASSKPNLGNLETQYFGPGTRLLVL.